This T cell receptor (beta chain) came from a study of shared clonotypes between healthy human individuals. General study results and limits: Sorted-subset samples were not fully sequenced, rarefaction indicated.

A word on this clone: As yet, its antigen is unknown.

The CDR3 consists of 15 residues. V was clipped by 5 bases and J by 4 bases, with 15 bases between them. Germline V gene lookup returns CDR1 MDHEN and CDR2 SYDVKM. Replicate PCRs from sorted subsets contained roughly 190 ng DNA, which is 30,000 to 35,000 T cell genomes. Clones were read by immunoSEQ multiplex PCR, and TCRdb kept only the in-frame ones, dropping some. The sample comprises millions of clones, approximately 93% of which are singletons, and approximately 0.4% rests with the top ten. This clonotype originated in a man aged 18-30 years in good health. Some clones in this sample may be carry-over from other donors' samples. The V and J genes are TRBV28 and TRBJ1-3; tentative D call: TRBD1 (5 bases). Sequencing used naive CD4+ T cells from PBMCs. Described subset: CD45RA+ positively selected. The CDR3 DNA is TGTGCCAGCAGTCCCGAAGGGGTATCGGGAAACACCATATATTTT. It is translated as CASSPEGVSGNTIYF.